This T cell receptor (beta chain) was retrieved from a study of T cell repertoires in cytomegalovirus infection (dated by TCRdb to about 2019). Regarding the study in general: The peptide stimulations were aimed at well-studied HLA-B-restricted epitopes as well as recently identified HLA-C-restricted CMV epitopes, whose presentation resists viral immunomodulation. Donor HLA type was relevant to the analysis, because carriage of CMV infection together with the matching HLA type was indicated by public TCR beta signatures. The investigation overall reported the following: Cumulative frequency of public TCR beta family members discriminated carriers of CMV infection plus the relevant HLA type in this cohort and an independent approximately 370-donor cohort. The ex vivo response was dominated by HLA-C-restricted CMV-specific TCR beta clonotypes, which also provided the single most frequent clonotype in two of eight donors.

Sequencing was performed on an Illumina HiSeq 1500. In-frame beta chains were kept once TCRdb had trimmed the public reads at Q25 with fastp and called clones with MiXCR. Each entry is one CDR3 protein sequence, shown with its most common DNA and genes. The sample profile shows a few hundred thousand distinct CDR3 sequences; 25% to 35% of them were found once. Of the sample, about a sixth is held by the ten largest clones. From V the trimming removes 1 base and from J it removes 1 base, while the gene matches leave 4 bases of the junction unaccounted for. CDR1 and CDR2 are read off the germline V gene as MGHRA and YSYEKL. Its CDR3 holds 16 amino acids, cysteine through phenylalanine. The read is trimmed to its CDR3 DNA, 48 bases read in frame from base 1. What this sample's treatment or condition label stands for: in vitro stimulation with specific CMV peptide epitopes to enrich CMV-specific T cells.

Concerning this clonotype itself: Its antigen is currently not known. No base qualities exist here, and no much larger clone lies one base off it.

The TCR comes from a human donor in good health (CMV status not recorded). Some clones in this sample may be carry-over from other donors' samples. The rearranged segments are TRBV4-1 and TRBJ2-5, and TRBD2 matches 9 of the central bases. The sequencing used cultured PBMCs, collected from culture after CMV antigen stimulation. The DNA sequence is TGCGCCAGCAGCCAAGTAGCGGGGGTGACCCAAGAGACCCAGTACTTC. It codes for CASSQVAGVTQETQYF.